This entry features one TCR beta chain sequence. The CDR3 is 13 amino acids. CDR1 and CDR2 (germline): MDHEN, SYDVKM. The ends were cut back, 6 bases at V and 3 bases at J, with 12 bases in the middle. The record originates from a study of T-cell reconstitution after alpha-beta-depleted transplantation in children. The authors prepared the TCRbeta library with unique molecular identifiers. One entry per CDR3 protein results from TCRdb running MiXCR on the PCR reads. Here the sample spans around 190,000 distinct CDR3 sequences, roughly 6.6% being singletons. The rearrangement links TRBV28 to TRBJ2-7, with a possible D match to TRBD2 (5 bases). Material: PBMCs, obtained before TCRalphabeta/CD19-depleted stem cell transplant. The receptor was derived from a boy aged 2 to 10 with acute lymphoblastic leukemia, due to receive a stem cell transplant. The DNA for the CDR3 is TGTGCCAGCAGCTCACCGGGGAACTACGAGCAGTACTTC. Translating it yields CASSSPGNYEQYF.